These T cell receptor beta chains were read from a single sample in a study of blood T cell repertoires in COVID-19. Generated by immunoSEQ multiplex PCR, the TCRdb table keeps only in-frame clones and is missing some. Of more than 300,000 clones listed, roughly 90% are singletons. The sequenced sample was PBMCs or T cells enriched from blood (not recorded which). These receptors were taken from a woman aged 30 to 39 who had recovered from COVID-19. The conserved cysteine and the conserved F or W are not part of the CDR3 here. The D gene is left open where the match is weak. Some rows mark clone size as missing; the rest say once, few, many or name a class of expanded clone.

V	D	J	size	CDR3
TRBV28	TRBD1	TRBJ2-7	.	ASSFYRGRTDPEQY
TRBV27	TRBD2	TRBJ2-7	.	ASSHSGRNYEQY
TRBV28	.	TRBJ1-2	.	ASSSPQGHYGYT
TRBV5-1	TRBD2	TRBJ2-5	.	ASSSREGETQY
TRBV11-3	TRBD2	TRBJ2-7	.	ASSLGGDSEQY
TRBV19	TRBD1	TRBJ1-5	.	ASSFTGTGANQPQH
TRBV28	TRBD1	TRBJ1-2	.	ASRVGVNRRDRIYGYT
TRBV28	TRBD1	TRBJ2-1	.	ASRLLIGTGLYNEQF
TRBV5-1	.	TRBJ2-2	.	ASSETIGELF
TRBV9	TRBD1	TRBJ1-6	.	ASSPRDSYNSPLH
TRBV11-2	.	TRBJ1-1	few	ASSTDRNTEAF
TRBV19	.	TRBJ1-5	.	ASSQQGNQPQH
TRBV28	.	TRBJ2-5	.	ASSLAGQTQY
TRBV4-1	TRBD2	TRBJ2-3	.	ASSRTSGTSGGGDTQY
TRBV29-1	.	TRBJ1-1	.	SAGGWGNTEAF
TRBV3-1/TRBV3-2	TRBD1	TRBJ2-5	.	ASSDATGARETQY
TRBV3-1/TRBV3-2	TRBD1	TRBJ2-7	.	ASSQGNRGSYEQY
TRBV12-3/TRBV12-4	.	TRBJ1-2	.	ASSLAQGSGYT
TRBV2	TRBD1	TRBJ2-1	.	ASKQGYDNEQF
TRBV27	TRBD1	TRBJ1-1	.	ASRNRWDRALGTEAF
TRBV7-2	.	TRBJ1-3	.	ASSLGASGNTIY
TRBV6-5	.	TRBJ2-7	few	ASSYALDKLMGEQY
TRBV6-6	.	TRBJ1-2	.	ASTLGGIYGYT
TRBV28	TRBD1	TRBJ2-7	.	ASSEQGNEQY
TRBV6-1	.	TRBJ1-1	.	ASSEGQNTEAF
TRBV24-1	.	TRBJ1-5	.	ATSDPGHTSNQPQH
TRBV12-5	.	TRBJ2-5	.	ASGSGGETQY
TRBV4-3	TRBD1	TRBJ1-2	.	ASSQDGTGRGYT
TRBV7-2	.	TRBJ2-2	.	ASSLIRGGELF
TRBV4-3	.	TRBJ1-4	.	ASSQDPGRTNEKLF
TRBV28	.	TRBJ1-1	once	ASSLYTEAF
TRBV28	.	TRBJ2-1	.	ASSLGSQVRF
TRBV11-2	TRBD2	TRBJ2-5	.	ASSSGVETQY
TRBV19	.	TRBJ2-7	.	ASSIGLGAPYEQY
TRBV29-1	.	TRBJ1-1	.	SVGNTEAF
TRBV5-5	.	TRBJ2-6	.	ASSEVSLSMTGANVLT
TRBV28	.	TRBJ1-1	.	ASSSPGLGFTEAF
TRBV23-1	TRBD2	TRBJ2-7	.	ASSQSSLLGLAGAREQY
TRBV7-2	TRBD2	TRBJ2-7	.	ASSPGGGSSGNFYEQY
TRBV11-3	.	TRBJ2-7	.	ASSYWAGREQY
TRBV28	TRBD1	TRBJ2-7	.	ASSRTGGQY
TRBV6-2/TRBV6-3	TRBD2	TRBJ2-7	.	ASSYAGTSGIEQY
TRBV2	.	TRBJ1-2	.	ASSEAGIPNYGYT
TRBV10-3	.	TRBJ1-3	.	AIRDSGNTIY
TRBV30	.	TRBJ1-1	.	AWSYGTEAF
TRBV6-5	.	TRBJ1-6	once	ASSIGQNNSPLH